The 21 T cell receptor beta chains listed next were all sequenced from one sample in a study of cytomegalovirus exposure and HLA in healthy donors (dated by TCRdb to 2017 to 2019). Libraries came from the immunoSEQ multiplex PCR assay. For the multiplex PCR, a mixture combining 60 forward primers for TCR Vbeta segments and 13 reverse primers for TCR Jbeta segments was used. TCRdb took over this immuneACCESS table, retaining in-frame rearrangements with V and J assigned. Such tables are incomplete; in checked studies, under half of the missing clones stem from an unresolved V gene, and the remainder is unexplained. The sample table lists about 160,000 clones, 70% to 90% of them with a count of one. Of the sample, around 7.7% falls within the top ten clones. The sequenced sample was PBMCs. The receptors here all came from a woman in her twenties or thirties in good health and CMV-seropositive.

CDR3 DNA: TGTGCCAGCAGCTTAGATGCGCGGCGAGAGACCCAGTACTTC. Translated: CASSLDARRETQYF. The chain has TRBV11-3 and TRBJ2-5; no firm D call. CDR1 is SGHNT and CDR2 is YENEEA in the germline V gene. Trimming left V 0 bases short and J 4 bases short, with 9 bases between. The CDR3 runs 14 residues. The full variable domain, its missing parts supplied by reference TRBV11-3 and TRBJ2-5, is EAGVVQSPRYKIIEKKQPVAFWCNPISGHNTLYWYLQNLGQGPELLIRYENEEAVDDSQLPKDRFSAERLKGVDSTLKIQPAELGDSAVYLCASSLDARRETQYFGPGTRLLVL.

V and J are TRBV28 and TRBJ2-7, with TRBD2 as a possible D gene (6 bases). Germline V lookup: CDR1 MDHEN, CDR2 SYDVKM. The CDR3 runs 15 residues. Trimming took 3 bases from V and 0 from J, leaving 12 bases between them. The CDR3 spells CASSFVDYRSYEQYF. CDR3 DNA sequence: TGTGCCAGCAGTTTTGTGGACTATCGCTCCTACGAGCAGTACTTC.

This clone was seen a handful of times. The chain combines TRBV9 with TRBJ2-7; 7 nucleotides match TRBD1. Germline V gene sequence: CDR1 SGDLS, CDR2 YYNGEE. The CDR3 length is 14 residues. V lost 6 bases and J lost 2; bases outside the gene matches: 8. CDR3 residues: CASTPGQGAYEQYF. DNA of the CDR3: TGTGCCAGCACCCCGGGGCAGGGGGCCTACGAGCAGTACTTC.

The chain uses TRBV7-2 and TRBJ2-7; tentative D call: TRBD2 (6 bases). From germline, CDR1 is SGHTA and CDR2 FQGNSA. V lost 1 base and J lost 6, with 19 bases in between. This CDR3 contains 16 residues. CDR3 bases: TGTGCCAGCAGCTTAGTCAGAGGGGCGGGGTTTGGCGAGCAGTACTTC. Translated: CASSLVRGAGFGEQYF.

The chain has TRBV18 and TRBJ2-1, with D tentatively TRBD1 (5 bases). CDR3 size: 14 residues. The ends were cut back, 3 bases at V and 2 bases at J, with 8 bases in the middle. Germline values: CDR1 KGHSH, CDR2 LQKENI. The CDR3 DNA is TGTGCCAGCTCACCGCAGGGTACCTACAATGAGCAGTTCTTC. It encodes CASSPQGTYNEQFF.

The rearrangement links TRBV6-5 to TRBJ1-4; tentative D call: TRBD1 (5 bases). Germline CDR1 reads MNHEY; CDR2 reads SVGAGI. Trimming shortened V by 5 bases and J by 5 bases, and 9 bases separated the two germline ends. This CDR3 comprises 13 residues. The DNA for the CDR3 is TGTGCCAGCAGTCGACAGAACAATGAAAAACTGTTTTTT. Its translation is CASSRQNNEKLFF.

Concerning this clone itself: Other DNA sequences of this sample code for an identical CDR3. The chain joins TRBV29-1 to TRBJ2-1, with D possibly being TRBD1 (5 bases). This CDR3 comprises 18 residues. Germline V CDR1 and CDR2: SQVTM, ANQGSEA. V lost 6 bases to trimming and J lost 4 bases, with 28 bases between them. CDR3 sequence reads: CSVYPSDKKVRLYNEQFF. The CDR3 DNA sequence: TGCAGCGTCTACCCATCGGACAAGAAGGTACGACTGTACAATGAGCAGTTCTTC.

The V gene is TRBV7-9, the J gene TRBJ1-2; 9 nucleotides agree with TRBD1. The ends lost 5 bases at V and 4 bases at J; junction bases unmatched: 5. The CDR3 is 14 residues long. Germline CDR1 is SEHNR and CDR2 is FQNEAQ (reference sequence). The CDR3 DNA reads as TGTGCCAGCAGCAACCGGGACAGGGTCTATGGCTACACCTTC. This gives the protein CASSNRDRVYGYTF.

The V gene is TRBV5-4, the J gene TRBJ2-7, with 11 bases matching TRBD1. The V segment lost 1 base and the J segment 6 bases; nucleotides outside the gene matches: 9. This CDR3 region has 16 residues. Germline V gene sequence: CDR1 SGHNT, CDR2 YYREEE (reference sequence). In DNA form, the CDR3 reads TGTGCCAGCAGCTTGAGCTTGGACAGGGGGCGTATCGAGCAGTACTTC. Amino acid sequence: CASSLSLDRGRIEQYF.

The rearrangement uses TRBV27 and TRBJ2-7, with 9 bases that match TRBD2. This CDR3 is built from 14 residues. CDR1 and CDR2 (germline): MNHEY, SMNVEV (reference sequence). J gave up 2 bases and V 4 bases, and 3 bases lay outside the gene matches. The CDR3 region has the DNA TGTGCCAGCAGTTCCCGCGGGGGGGCCTACGAGCAGTACTTC. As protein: CASSSRGGAYEQYF.

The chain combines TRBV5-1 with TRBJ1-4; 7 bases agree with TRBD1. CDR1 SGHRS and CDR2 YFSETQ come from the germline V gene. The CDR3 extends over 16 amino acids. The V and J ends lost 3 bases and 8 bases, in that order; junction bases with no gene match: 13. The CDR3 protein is CASSWGQLDSGEKLFF. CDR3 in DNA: TGCGCCAGCAGCTGGGGACAGCTCGACTCGGGGGAAAAACTGTTTTTT.

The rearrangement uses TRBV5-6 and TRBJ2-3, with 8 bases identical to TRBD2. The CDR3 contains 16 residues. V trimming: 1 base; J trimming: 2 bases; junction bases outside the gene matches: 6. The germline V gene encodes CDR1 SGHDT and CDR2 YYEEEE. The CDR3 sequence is CASSLSTSGLTDTQYF. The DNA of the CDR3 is TGTGCCAGCAGCTTGTCTACTAGCGGACTCACAGATACGCAGTATTTT.

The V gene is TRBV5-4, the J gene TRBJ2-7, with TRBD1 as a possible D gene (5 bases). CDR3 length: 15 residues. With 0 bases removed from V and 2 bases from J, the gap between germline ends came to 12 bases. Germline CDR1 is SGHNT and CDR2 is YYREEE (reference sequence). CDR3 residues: CASSLGRQNTYEQYF. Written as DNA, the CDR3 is TGTGCCAGCAGCTTGGGACGACAGAATACCTACGAGCAGTACTTC.

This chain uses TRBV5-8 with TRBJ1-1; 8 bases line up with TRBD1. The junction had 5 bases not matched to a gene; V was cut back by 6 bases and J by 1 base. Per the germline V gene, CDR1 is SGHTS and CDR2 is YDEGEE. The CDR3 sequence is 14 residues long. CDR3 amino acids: CASNLGQGNTEAFF. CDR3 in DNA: TGTGCCAGCAACCTCGGACAGGGGAACACTGAAGCTTTCTTT. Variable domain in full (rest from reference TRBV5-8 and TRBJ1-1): EAGVTQSPTHLIKTRGQQATLRCSPISGHTSVYWYQQALGLGLQFLLWYDEGEERNRGNFPPRFSGRQFPNYSSELNVNALELEDSALYLCASNLGQGNTEAFFGQGTRLTVV.

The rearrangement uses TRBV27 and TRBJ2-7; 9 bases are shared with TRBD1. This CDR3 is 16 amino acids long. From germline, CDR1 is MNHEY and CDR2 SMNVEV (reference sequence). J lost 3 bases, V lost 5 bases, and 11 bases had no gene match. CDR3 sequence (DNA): TGTGCCAGCAGTCGAAACCCCGGGACAGGGCGCTACGAGCAGTACTTC. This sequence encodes CASSRNPGTGRYEQYF.

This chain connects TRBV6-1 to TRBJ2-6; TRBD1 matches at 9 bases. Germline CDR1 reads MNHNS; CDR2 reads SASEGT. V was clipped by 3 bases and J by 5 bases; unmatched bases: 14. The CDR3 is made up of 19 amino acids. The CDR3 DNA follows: TGTGCCAGCAGTGACATCCGGGACAGGGCTTTTAGTTGGGCCAACGTCCTGACTTTC. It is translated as CASSDIRDRAFSWANVLTF.

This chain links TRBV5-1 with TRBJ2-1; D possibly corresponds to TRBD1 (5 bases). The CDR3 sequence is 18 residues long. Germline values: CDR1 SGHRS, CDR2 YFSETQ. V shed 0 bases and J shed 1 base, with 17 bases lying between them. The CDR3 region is CASSLVKGSGSSYNEQFF. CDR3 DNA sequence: TGCGCCAGCAGCTTGGTAAAGGGGTCAGGAAGTTCCTACAATGAGCAGTTCTTC.

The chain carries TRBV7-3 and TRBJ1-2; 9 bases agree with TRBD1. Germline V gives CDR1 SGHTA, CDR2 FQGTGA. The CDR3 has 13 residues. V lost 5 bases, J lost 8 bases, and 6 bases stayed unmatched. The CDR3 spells CASSKGQGLGYTF. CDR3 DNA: TGTGCCAGCAGCAAAGGACAGGGGTTGGGCTACACCTTC.

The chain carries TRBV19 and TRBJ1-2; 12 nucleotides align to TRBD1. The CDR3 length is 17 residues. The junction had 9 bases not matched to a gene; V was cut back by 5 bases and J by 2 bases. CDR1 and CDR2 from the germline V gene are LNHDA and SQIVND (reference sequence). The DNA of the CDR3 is TGTGCCAGTAGTGCGGGGACAGGGGGCCCCCAGAACTATGGCTACACCTTC. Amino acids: CASSAGTGGPQNYGYTF.

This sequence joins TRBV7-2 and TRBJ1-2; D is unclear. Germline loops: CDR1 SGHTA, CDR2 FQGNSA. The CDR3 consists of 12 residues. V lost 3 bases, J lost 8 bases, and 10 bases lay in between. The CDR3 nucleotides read TGTGCCAGCAGCTTTGGAGGGTTCGGCTACACCTTC. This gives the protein CASSFGGFGYTF.

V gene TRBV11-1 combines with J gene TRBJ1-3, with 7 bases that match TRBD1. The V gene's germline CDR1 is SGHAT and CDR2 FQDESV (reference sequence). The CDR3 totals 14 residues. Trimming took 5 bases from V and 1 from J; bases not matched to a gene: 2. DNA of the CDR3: TGTGCCAGCAGCACGGACAGGTCTGGAAACACCATATATTTT. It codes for CASSTDRSGNTIYF.